This T cell receptor (beta chain) was identified during a study of CD8+CD57+ T cells in acquired aplastic anemia. Across the study: Sorted CD4+ and CD8+ cells gave a mean 3.2 ug DNA, range roughly 0.18 to 30 ug. Study-level results: Patients and controls were not found to differ significantly in CD8+ Simpson's diversity.

Trimming shortened V by 4 bases and J by 4 bases, and 8 bases separated the two germline ends. CDR1 is DFQATT, CDR2 SNEGSKA, per germline (reference sequence). CDR3 length: 12 residues. This clonotype appeared a few times. What it recognizes is unknown. By flow cytometry, patients selected for sequencing had shown an expansion of CD8+CD57+ cells. It was genomic DNA that served as the template for profiling TCR beta VDJ and CDR3. One entry per CDR3 protein, called by TCRdb with MiXCR from the reads. The sample has 250,000 to 350,000 distinct CDR3 sequences, about three fifths seen once. This receptor was identified in a human donor with aplastic anemia. This chain uses TRBV20-1 with TRBJ1-5; D is perhaps TRBD1 (5 bases). The sequencing input was sorted CD4+, CD8+, or CD8+CD57+ T cells (not recorded which) from PBMCs. In nucleotides, the CDR3 is TGCAGTGCTACAGGGAAGAATCAGCCCCAGCATTTT. This codes for CSATGKNQPQHF.